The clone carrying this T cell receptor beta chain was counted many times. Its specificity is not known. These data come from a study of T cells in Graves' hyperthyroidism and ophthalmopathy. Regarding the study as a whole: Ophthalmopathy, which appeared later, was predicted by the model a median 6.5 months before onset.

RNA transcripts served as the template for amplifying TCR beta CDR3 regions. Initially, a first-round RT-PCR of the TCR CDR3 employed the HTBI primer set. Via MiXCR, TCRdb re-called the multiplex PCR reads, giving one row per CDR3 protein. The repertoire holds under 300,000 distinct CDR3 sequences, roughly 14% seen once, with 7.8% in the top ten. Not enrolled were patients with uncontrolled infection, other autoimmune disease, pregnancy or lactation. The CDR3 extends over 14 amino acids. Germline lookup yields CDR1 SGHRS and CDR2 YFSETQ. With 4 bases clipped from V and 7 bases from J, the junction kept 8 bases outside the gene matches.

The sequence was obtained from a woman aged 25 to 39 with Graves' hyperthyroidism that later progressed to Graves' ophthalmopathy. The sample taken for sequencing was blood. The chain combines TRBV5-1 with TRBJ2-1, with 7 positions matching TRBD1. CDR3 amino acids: CASSTETGLNEQFF. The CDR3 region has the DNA TGCGCCAGCAGCACGGAGACAGGGTTGAATGAGCAGTTCTTC.